Presented here are 28 T cell receptor beta chains from one specimen sequenced in a study of T cells in Graves' hyperthyroidism and ophthalmopathy. TCR beta CDR3 sequences were amplified from RNA transcripts. A first-round RT-PCR of the TCR CDR3 used the HTBI primer set. MiXCR was run by TCRdb on the multiplex PCR reads, yielding one entry per CDR3 protein. Here the sample spans roughly 250,000 distinct CDR3 sequences, roughly 14% being singletons. Sequencing input: blood. These receptors came from a woman between 35 and 50 years old with Graves' hyperthyroidism that later progressed to Graves' ophthalmopathy.

This clonotype was recorded many times. The gene calls are TRBV7-9 and TRBJ2-1; the match to TRBD2 covers 8 bases. This CDR3 is built from 14 residues. CDR1 and CDR2 from the germline V gene are SEHNR and FQNEAQ (reference sequence). The V segment lost 2 bases and the J segment 7 bases; nucleotides outside the gene matches: 4. The CDR3, as DNA: TGTGCCAGCAGCTTACTAGCGGGCATAAATGAGCAGTTCTTC. It is translated as CASSLLAGINEQFF.

This clonotype appeared many times. The genes are TRBV28 and TRBJ1-1, with 7 bases matching TRBD1. The length of the CDR3 is 15 residues. In germline, CDR1 is MDHEN, CDR2 SYDVKM. Unmatched junction bases numbered 15, after V lost 7 bases and J lost 7 bases. CDR3: CASITGALLPLEAFF. DNA for the CDR3: TGTGCCAGCATCACAGGGGCGCTACTACCCCTTGAAGCTTTCTTT.

This clonotype was observed a few times. This chain joins TRBV19 and TRBJ2-5, with D perhaps being TRBD1 or TRBD2 (7 bases each). Germline-derived CDR1 and CDR2 are LNHDA and SQIVND (reference sequence). The CDR3 is 13 residues long. Trimming pared 6 bases from V and 11 bases from J, leaving 19 bases between. The CDR3 coding sequence is TGTGCCAGTAGCCAGGGGGGGGGCTTGACTCAGTACTTC. This encodes CASSQGGGLTQYF.

In this sample, this clonotype turned up many times. This chain uses TRBV2 with TRBJ2-7; 14 bases align to TRBD2. The trim removed 8 bases at V and 7 bases at J, leaving 13 bases unmatched. Germline values: CDR1 SNHLY, CDR2 FYNNEI. CDR3 length: 16 amino acids. CDR3 in DNA: TGTGCCAGCCAAAGGGGACTAGCGGGAGAGCTGAGAGAGCAGTACTTC. Translation: CASQRGLAGELREQYF.

This clonotype was seen ten or more times. The V gene is TRBV10-3, the J gene TRBJ2-1, with D hard to call. The CDR3 contains 15 residues. CDR1 is ENHRY, CDR2 SYGVKD, per germline. V gave up 0 bases and J gave up 4 bases, with 10 bases separating them. CDR3 DNA: TGTGCCATCAGTGAGTCGAACGTCCCATACAATGAGCAGTTCTTC. It is translated as CAISESNVPYNEQFF.

This clonotype was recorded at least ten times. The chain uses TRBV28 and TRBJ2-7; 9 bases are a match to TRBD2. Losses at the gene ends were 2 bases for V and 7 bases for J; bases not matched to a gene: 9. The CDR3 loop spans 15 amino acids. Per the germline V gene, CDR1 is MDHEN and CDR2 is SYDVKM. The CDR3 DNA reads TGTGCCAGCAGTTTAAGGGGCGGGAGGGCCGGAGAGCAGTACTTC. Amino acid sequence: CASSLRGGRAGEQYF. The full variable domain, in which reference TRBV28 and TRBJ2-7 provide the parts outside the CDR3, is DVKVTQSSRYLVKRTGEKVFLECVQDMDHENMFWYRQDPGLGLRLIYFSYDVKMKEKGDIPEGYSVSREKKERFSLILESASTNQTSMYLCASSLRGGRAGEQYFGPGTRLTVT.

The rearrangement links TRBV30 to TRBJ1-2; unclear D gene. V lost 2 bases and J 8 bases, leaving 15 bases between the germline ends. Germline V gives CDR1 GTSNPN, CDR2 SVGIG (reference sequence). This CDR3 contains 13 residues. Here the CDR3 reads CAWSIVGIEGYTF. The CDR3 nucleotides read TGTGCCTGGAGTATCGTGGGCATTGAAGGCTACACCTTC.

This clonotype was seen repeatedly, ten times or more. The chain has TRBV11-2 and TRBJ2-5; 8 nucleotides agree with TRBD1. Looked up from germline, CDR1 is SGHAT and CDR2 is FQNNGV. The CDR3 totals 15 residues. The junction had 5 bases not matched to a gene; V was cut back by 4 bases and J by 1 base. CDR3 sequence reads: CASSSRTGSQETQYF. The CDR3 DNA reads as TGTGCCAGCAGCTCCCGGACAGGGTCCCAAGAGACCCAGTACTTC.

This clonotype was recorded at least ten times. The chain employs TRBV6-4 and TRBJ1-5; D call uncertain. The V end lost 2 bases, the J end lost 5 bases, and 4 bases lay between the germline ends. This CDR3 region has 12 residues. Germline loops: CDR1 MRHNA, CDR2 SNTAGT. The CDR3 spells CASSDHHQPQHF. The CDR3 DNA reads TGTGCCAGCAGTGACCACCATCAGCCCCAGCATTTT.

This clonotype occurred many times. The chain combines TRBV3-1 with TRBJ2-1, with TRBD1 identical over 7 bases. Germline V gene data show CDR1 as LGHDT and CDR2 as YNNKEL (reference sequence). The CDR3 runs 17 residues. Losses at the gene ends were 0 bases for V and 6 bases for J; bases not matched to a gene: 11. Here the CDR3 DNA reads TGTGCCAGCAGCCAAGAACCTCGGGCCCACAGGGGCAATGAGCAGTTCTTC. It translates to CASSQEPRAHRGNEQFF.

This clonotype was seen many times. The chain carries TRBV12-3 or TRBV12-4 and TRBJ1-3; tentative D call: TRBD1 (6 bases). V gave up 6 bases and J gave up 2 bases, with 14 bases separating them. The CDR3 is 15 amino acids. CDR3 sequence (DNA): TGTGCCAGCAGGAAAGGGGGAACTACTGGAAACACCATATATTTT. Its protein product is CASRKGGTTGNTIYF.

This clonotype showed up many times. This chain joins TRBV4-2 and TRBJ1-4, with D maybe TRBD1 (5 bases). V dropped 1 base and J dropped 8 bases, with 8 bases sitting between them. Looked up from germline, CDR1 is LGHNA and CDR2 is YNFKEQ. The length of the CDR3 is 13 residues. The CDR3 loop is CASSQGGREKLFF. Written as DNA, the CDR3 is TGTGCCAGCAGCCAAGGGGGACGGGAAAAACTGTTTTTT.

The chain recombines TRBV6-1 with TRBJ2-1, with TRBD1 identical over 8 bases. Germline CDR1 reads MNHNS; CDR2 reads SASEGT. V shed 6 bases, J shed 9 bases, and the junction held 10 bases outside the gene matches. CDR3 length equals 14 residues. Here the CDR3 DNA reads TGTGCCAGCAGCCGTAGGACAGGGCGCCGTGAGCAGTTCTTC. Protein: CASSRRTGRREQFF.

This clonotype was seen only a few times. The J gene is TRBJ2-6, the V gene TRBV7-9; D is unresolved. V lost 2 bases and J 1 base, leaving 12 bases between the germline ends. The CDR3 totals 17 residues. Germline V gives CDR1 SEHNR, CDR2 FQNEAQ (reference sequence). CDR3 sequence: CASSLFSPSSGANVLTF. In nucleotides, the CDR3 is TGTGCCAGCAGCTTATTCAGTCCGAGTTCTGGGGCCAACGTCCTGACTTTC.

In this sample, this clonotype turned up many times. The V gene is TRBV7-9, the J gene TRBJ1-1; tentative D call: TRBD1 (5 bases). CDR1 and CDR2 from the germline V gene are SEHNR and FQNEAQ (reference sequence). With 7 bases removed from V and 0 bases from J, the gap between germline ends came to 18 bases. The CDR3 is 16 amino acids. The CDR3 reads CASIMPLRGMNTEAFF. The CDR3 nucleotides are TGTGCCAGCATCATGCCCTTAAGGGGCATGAACACTGAAGCTTTCTTT.

This clonotype appeared many times. The rearrangement uses TRBV2 and TRBJ2-1, with a weak D call TRBD1 (6 bases). This CDR3 has 13 residues. CDR1 is SNHLY and CDR2 is FYNNEI in the germline V gene. V dropped 7 bases and J dropped 12 bases, with 19 bases sitting between them. The CDR3 loop is CASIVTFRGGQFF. The CDR3 DNA is TGTGCCAGCATAGTCACCTTCAGGGGTGGGCAGTTCTTC.

Comments on this clonotype: The CDR3 carries no conserved terminal phenylalanine or tryptophan, so it likely arises from a read error. The genes are TRBV28 and TRBJ2-1; TRBD2 matches at 9 bases. This CDR3 comprises 15 residues. Germline loops: CDR1 MDHEN, CDR2 SYDVKM. With 4 bases clipped from V and 4 bases from J, the junction kept 5 bases outside the gene matches. The CDR3 DNA follows: TGTGCCAGCAGTTGGCGACTAGCGGAGTACAATGAGCAGTTCCTC. As protein: CASSWRLAEYNEQFL.

This clonotype was found many times. This chain links TRBV6-2 or TRBV6-3 with TRBJ2-3; D is possibly TRBD2 (6 bases). Trimming pared 6 bases from V and 4 bases from J, leaving 17 bases between. The CDR3 runs 15 residues. Germline lookup yields CDR1 MNHEY and CDR2 SVGEGT. CDR3 nucleotide sequence: TGTGCCAGCAGCCAAGGAGGGCCTTTTCCAGATACGCAGTATTTT. Translated: CASSQGGPFPDTQYF.

This clonotype was detected many times. The chain links TRBV10-2 to TRBJ2-2; the D gene is possibly TRBD2 (5 bases). CDR3 length: 16 amino acids. Germline-derived CDR1 and CDR2 are WSHSY and SAAADI. V shed 3 bases and J shed 6 bases, with 17 bases lying between them. Here the CDR3 reads CASSDLTSFGSGELFF. CDR3 bases: TGCGCCAGCAGTGACCTTACTAGTTTCGGGTCCGGGGAGCTGTTTTTT.

This clonotype was observed at least ten times. The J gene is TRBJ2-1, the V gene TRBV10-3, with D possibly matching TRBD1 (5 bases). Trimming took off 10 bases at V and 0 bases at J, with 10 bases between the two ends. CDR3 length: 13 amino acids. Germline-derived CDR1 and CDR2 are ENHRY and SYGVKD. The CDR3 coding sequence is TGTGCCACCAGACAGAGCTCCTACAATGAGCAGTTCTTC. It codes for CATRQSSYNEQFF.

This clonotype occurred a few times. The chain carries TRBV15 and TRBJ2-7; D perhaps matches TRBD2 (5 bases). From germline, CDR1 is LNHNV and CDR2 YYDKDF (reference sequence). This CDR3 contains 13 residues. Trimming took 4 bases from V and 7 from J, leaving 14 bases between them. CDR3 in DNA: TGTGCCACCAGCAACCTGGACTCTGGGGAGCAGTACTTC. It codes for CATSNLDSGEQYF. The entire variable domain, with the rest obtained from reference TRBV15 and TRBJ2-7, is as follows: DAMVIQNPRYQVTQFGKPVTLSCSQTLNHNVMYWYQQKSSQAPKLLFHYYDKDFNNEADTPDNFQSRRPNTSFCFLDIRSPGLGDTAMYLCATSNLDSGEQYFGPGTRLTVT.

The chain uses TRBV6-1 and TRBJ1-2, with 8 positions matching TRBD1. The CDR3 contains 15 residues. Germline V gives CDR1 MNHNS, CDR2 SASEGT. V lost 3 bases to trimming and J lost 7 bases; unmatched junction nucleotides: 10. Written as DNA, the CDR3 is TGTGCCAGCAGTGAGGGGACAGGTGTCTCTGGTGGCTACACCTTC. Protein product: CASSEGTGVSGGYTF.

The table lists this clonotype with many counts. The chain joins TRBV28 to TRBJ2-1, with 7 bases matching TRBD1. Losses at the gene ends were 6 bases for V and 9 bases for J; bases not matched to a gene: 2. CDR1 MDHEN and CDR2 SYDVKM come from the germline V gene. The CDR3 runs to 11 residues. CDR3 sequence reads: CASSPGGEQFF. Here the CDR3 DNA reads TGTGCCAGCAGCCCAGGGGGTGAGCAGTTCTTC.

The chain has TRBV29-1 and TRBJ1-1, with TRBD1 as a possible D gene (5 bases). The CDR3 runs to 11 residues. The V gene lost 4 bases and the J gene lost 4 bases, with 7 bases spanning the gap. Germline V gene sequence: CDR1 SQVTM, CDR2 ANQGSEA. CDR3 sequence (DNA): TGCAGCGTTGGGGGGGGCACTGAAGCTTTCTTT. Protein sequence: CSVGGGTEAFF.

CDR3 nucleotides: TGTGCCAGCAGTTACTCCCGGAGCTCCTACGAGCAGTACTTC. This sequence encodes CASSYSRSSYEQYF. The V call is TRBV6-5, the J call TRBJ2-7; D remains unclear. There are 14 residues in the CDR3. V lost 0 bases to trimming and J lost 0 bases, with 6 bases between them. The germline V gene has CDR1 MNHEY and CDR2 SVGAGI.

This clonotype was picked up many times. V is TRBV30 and J is TRBJ1-1, with D tentatively TRBD1 (5 bases). CDR3 length: 15 amino acids. Trimming took 1 base from V and 3 from J, leaving 15 bases between them. Germline values: CDR1 GTSNPN, CDR2 SVGIG (reference sequence). CDR3 DNA sequence: TGTGCCTGGAGTGGCCGGGACGTCGGGTACACTGAAGCTTTCTTT. Protein product: CAWSGRDVGYTEAFF.

The V and J genes are TRBV2 and TRBJ2-3; a weak D match, TRBD1 (6 bases). The V end was cut by 11 bases, the J end by 2 bases, with 23 bases between. CDR1 is SNHLY and CDR2 is FYNNEI in the germline V gene. This CDR3 is built from 16 residues. Written as DNA, the CDR3 is TGTGCCGCAGCGGTTCGGGACACCGAAACCACAGATACGCAGTATTTT. Protein sequence: CAAAVRDTETTDTQYF.

In its sample, this clonotype was seen many times. J is TRBJ2-2 and V is TRBV12-5; the D gene is possibly TRBD1 (5 bases). Trimming cost V 9 bases and J 8 bases, with 16 bases left between them. This CDR3 contains 13 residues. CDR1 and CDR2 (germline): LGHNT, FRNRAP. In nucleotides, the CDR3 is TGTGCTAGCCTCTCCTGGGGCTCGGGGGAGCTGTTTTTT. It translates to CASLSWGSGELFF.